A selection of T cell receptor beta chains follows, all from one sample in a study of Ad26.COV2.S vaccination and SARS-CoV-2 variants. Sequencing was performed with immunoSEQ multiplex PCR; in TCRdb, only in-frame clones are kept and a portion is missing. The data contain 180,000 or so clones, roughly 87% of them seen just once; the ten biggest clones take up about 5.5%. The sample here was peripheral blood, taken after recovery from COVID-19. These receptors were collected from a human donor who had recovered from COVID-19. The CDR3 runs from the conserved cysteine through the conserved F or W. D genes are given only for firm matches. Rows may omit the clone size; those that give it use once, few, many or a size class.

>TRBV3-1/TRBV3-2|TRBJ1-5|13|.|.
TGTGCCAGCAGCCAAGATAGTAATCAGCCCCAGCATTTT
CASSQDSNQPQHF
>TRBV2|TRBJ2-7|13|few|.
TGTGCCAGCAGTGAATTACCCACCTACGAGCAGTACTTC
CASSELPTYEQYF
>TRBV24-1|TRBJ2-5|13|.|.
TGTGCCACCAGTGGGGGGTTTCGGGAGACCCAGTACTTC
CATSGGFRETQYF
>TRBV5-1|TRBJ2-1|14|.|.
TGCGCCAGCAGCTCATCACAAGTTGACAATGAGCAGTTCTTC
CASSSSQVDNEQFF
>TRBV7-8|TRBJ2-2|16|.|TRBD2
TGTGCCAGCAGCCCACGGGGGGGCGCGAACACCGGGGAGCTGTTTTTT
CASSPRGGANTGELFF
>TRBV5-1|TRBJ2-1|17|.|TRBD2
TGCGCCAGCAGCCCCGGGACTAGCGGGAGCTCCTACAATGAGCAGTTCTTC
CASSPGTSGSSYNEQFF
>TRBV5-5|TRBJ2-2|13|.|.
TGTGCCAGCAGCTCCCTGTTAGGCGGGGAGCTGTTTTTT
CASSSLLGGELFF
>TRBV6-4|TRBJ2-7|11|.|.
TGTGCCAGCATTATGGGCTACGAGCAGTACTTC
CASIMGYEQYF
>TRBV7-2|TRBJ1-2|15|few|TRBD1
TGTGCCAGCAGCTCCAAGGCCGGGACAGGGGATGGCTACACCTTC
CASSSKAGTGDGYTF
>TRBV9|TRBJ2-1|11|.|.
TGTGCCAGCAGCGTAACGGGGGAGCAGTTCTTC
CASSVTGEQFF
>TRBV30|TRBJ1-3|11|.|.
TGTCAGGGGTTCTCTGGAAACACCATATATTTT
CQGFSGNTIYF
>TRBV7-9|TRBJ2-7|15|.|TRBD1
TGTGCCAGCAGCTCCCGGACAGGAGTCTCCTACGAGCAGTACTTC
CASSSRTGVSYEQYF
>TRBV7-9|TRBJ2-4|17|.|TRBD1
TGTGCCAGCAGCCCAGACACAGGGGCCCCCGGCAAAAACATTCAGTACTTC
CASSPDTGAPGKNIQYF
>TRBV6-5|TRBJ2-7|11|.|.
TGTGCCAGCAGTTTGGGCCGTGAGCAGTACTTC
CASSLGREQYF
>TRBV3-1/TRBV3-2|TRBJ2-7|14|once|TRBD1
TGTGCCAGCAGCTACGGACAGGGCCCCTACGAGCAGTACTTC
CASSYGQGPYEQYF
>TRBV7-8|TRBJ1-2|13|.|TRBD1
TGTGCCAGCAGCGCCCTGACAGGGGATGGCTACACCTTC
CASSALTGDGYTF
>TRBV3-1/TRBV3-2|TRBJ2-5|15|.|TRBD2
TGTGCCAGCAGCCCTAACCCGACTAGCTGGGAGACCCAGTACTTC
CASSPNPTSWETQYF
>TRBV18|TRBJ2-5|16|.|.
TGTGCCAGCTCACCTTCCCGGGCCCTGGGGGCAGAGACCCAGTACTTC
CASSPSRALGAETQYF
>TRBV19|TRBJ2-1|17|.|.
TGTGCCAGTAGTATTGATGACCGACCCGCCGCTAGGAATGAGCAGTTCTTC
CASSIDDRPAARNEQFF
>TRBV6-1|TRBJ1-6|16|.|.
TGTGCCAGCAGTGCCCTTTTCGGGGTGCATAATTCACCCCTCCACTTT
CASSALFGVHNSPLHF
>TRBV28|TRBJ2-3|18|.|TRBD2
TGTGCCAGCAGTTCAGCCGCTAGCGGGATAGACATCACAGATACGCAGTATTTT
CASSSAASGIDITDTQYF
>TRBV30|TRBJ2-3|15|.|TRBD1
TGTGCCTGGAGGGTCAGACAGGGGGAAAGGGGTACGCAGTATTTT
CAWRVRQGERGTQYF
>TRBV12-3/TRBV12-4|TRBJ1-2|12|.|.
TGTGCCAGCAGTTTCGGCGGAGAAGGCTACACCTTC
CASSFGGEGYTF
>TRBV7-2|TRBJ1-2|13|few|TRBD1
TGTGCCAGCAGCTTAGGAGACAGGGGACACTACACCTTC
CASSLGDRGHYTF
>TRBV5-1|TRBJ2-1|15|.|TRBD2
TGCGCCAGCAGCTTAGGGGAGGGCCCTGTCGATGAGCAGTTCTTC
CASSLGEGPVDEQFF
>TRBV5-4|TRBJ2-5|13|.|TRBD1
TGTGCCAGCAGCTTGAGACAGGGAGAGACCCAGTACTTC
CASSLRQGETQYF